This is a list of T cell receptor beta chains from one sample in a study of control samples from healthy donors and cancer patients. Profiled with immunoSEQ multiplex PCR; TCRdb holds only in-frame clones, not every one. Of fewer than 200,000 clones in the sample, around 93% were seen once. Sequenced: blood. The receptors come from a woman in her sixties or seventies in good health. The CDR3 runs from the conserved cysteine through the conserved F or W. D genes are given only for firm matches. Where a row states a size, it is once, few, many or the class of an expanded clone; other rows omit it.

TRBJ1-3 | TRBV5-5 | NA | NA | TGTGCCAGCAGCTTGCTCCAGGGCTTTGGAAACACCATATATTTT | CASSLLQGFGNTIYF
TRBJ2-1 | TRBV6-2/TRBV6-3 | NA | NA | TGTGCCAGCAGCGCCGGGACGGGCTTCTGGAATGAGCAGTTCTTC | CASSAGTGFWNEQFF
TRBJ1-1 | TRBV4-3 | NA | NA | TGCGCCAGCAGCCAAGGTTTCAGCTCGAACACTGAAGCTTTCTTT | CASSQGFSSNTEAFF
TRBJ1-2 | TRBV19 | TRBD1 | NA | TGTGCCAGTAGGACAGGGGCCGGTAACTATGGCTACACCTTC | CASRTGAGNYGYTF
TRBJ2-2 | TRBV7-2 | NA | NA | TGTGCCAGCAGCTTACAGGGATCGGACACCGGGGAGCTGTTTTTT | CASSLQGSDTGELFF
TRBJ1-6 | TRBV7-3 | NA | NA | TGTGCCAGCAGCTTAGCCGGAAACTATAATTCACCCCTCCACTTT | CASSLAGNYNSPLHF
TRBJ1-1 | TRBV6-2/TRBV6-3 | NA | NA | TGTGCCAGCAGTTACTCTGGGGTGACGTTCACTGAAGCTTTCTTT | CASSYSGVTFTEAFF
TRBJ1-2 | TRBV12-3/TRBV12-4 | NA | NA | TGTGCCAGCAGTTTAGGTGCAAACTATGGCTACACCTTC | CASSLGANYGYTF
TRBJ1-4 | TRBV5-5 | NA | NA | TGTGCCAGCAGCTTGGACAGGATCGTGGAAAAACTGTTTTTT | CASSLDRIVEKLFF
TRBJ2-7 | TRBV7-9 | NA | NA | TGTGCCAGCACCGAGGTGGGCCGGCCTTACGAGCAGTACTTC | CASTEVGRPYEQYF
TRBJ1-2 | TRBV11-2 | NA | NA | TGTGCCAGCAGCTTAGGAGCAGGGCCGGGCTGGAGTGGCTACACCTTC | CASSLGAGPGWSGYTF
TRBJ2-5 | TRBV4-3 | NA | NA | TGCGCCAGCAGCCAAGATCGAGTGGCAAGGTCGTCGACCCAGTACTTC | CASSQDRVARSSTQYF
TRBJ2-3 | TRBV5-4 | NA | NA | TGTGCCAGCAGAATCTGGGAGCGGGATACGCAGTATTTT | CASRIWERDTQYF
TRBJ1-5 | TRBV9 | NA | NA | TGTGCCAGCAGCGTAGACCCCACCCCCAATCAGCCCCAGCATTTT | CASSVDPTPNQPQHF
TRBJ2-3 | TRBV4-1 | TRBD2 | NA | TGCGCCAGCAGCCAAGTACAACTAGCGGGGGCAACCACAGATACGCAGTATTTT | CASSQVQLAGATTDTQYF
TRBJ1-4 | TRBV2 | TRBD1 | NA | TGTGCCAGGGGAGACAGGGGACCTAATGAAAAACTGTTTTTT | CARGDRGPNEKLFF
TRBJ1-4 | TRBV10-3 | NA | once | TGTGCCACCCGCTTAGGCCCCGAAGATGAAAAACTGTTTTTT | CATRLGPEDEKLFF
TRBJ2-3 | TRBV7-8 | NA | NA | TGTGCCAGCAGCCCGGGGGTGGGACTTTTCACAGATACGCAGTATTTT | CASSPGVGLFTDTQYF
TRBJ1-1 | TRBV5-1 | TRBD1 | NA | TGCGCCAGCAGCTCGGGACAGCTGAACACTGAAGCTTTCTTT | CASSSGQLNTEAFF
TRBJ1-1 | TRBV6-2/TRBV6-3 | TRBD1 | once | TGTGCCAGCAGTCTACAGGGGGCGGACACTGAAGCTTTCTTT | CASSLQGADTEAFF
TRBJ1-6 | TRBV9 | TRBD1 | NA | TGTGCCAGCAGCACTCCGGGACAGGGGGCTTCACCCCTCCACTTT | CASSTPGQGASPLHF
TRBJ1-1 | TRBV29-1 | NA | NA | TGCAGCGTCGACGTCAAGAACACTGAAGCTTTCTTT | CSVDVKNTEAFF
TRBJ1-1 | TRBV29-1 | TRBD1 | NA | TGCAGCGCGGTAGGGCAGGGGGTGGCTGAAGCTTTCTTT | CSAVGQGVAEAFF
TRBJ2-7 | TRBV3-1/TRBV3-2 | TRBD1 | NA | TGTGCCAGCAGCTGGGGACAGTGGGACGAGCAGTACTTC | CASSWGQWDEQYF
TRBJ1-4 | TRBV19 | TRBD1 | NA | TGTGCCAGTAGTATCGACAGGGGAAATGAAAAACTGTTTTTT | CASSIDRGNEKLFF
TRBJ1-5 | TRBV7-2 | NA | NA | TGTGCCAGCAGCTTATCCCGCAATCAGCCCCAGCATTTT | CASSLSRNQPQHF
TRBJ2-7 | TRBV21-1 | NA | NA | TGTGCCAGCAGCTCCCGAGAGGCCAGTACCTCCTACGAGCAGTACTTC | CASSSREASTSYEQYF
TRBJ1-2 | TRBV7-2 | TRBD1 | NA | TGTGCCAGCAGCCCCAGAGAGGGGACAGGGAGTGGCTACACCTTC | CASSPREGTGSGYTF
TRBJ2-3 | TRBV5-8 | TRBD2 | NA | TGTGCCAGCAGCCCAATCTTCGGCCGAAGCGGGGGGGCCTTCGATACGCAGTATTTT | CASSPIFGRSGGAFDTQYF
TRBJ1-6 | TRBV19 | TRBD1 | NA | TGTGCCAGTAGATCGACAGGGAGAGCGGATAATTCACCCCTCCACTTT | CASRSTGRADNSPLHF
TRBJ2-1 | TRBV19 | TRBD2 | once | TGTGCCAGTAGTTTGGCGGGGGGCCTTTCCTACAATGAGCAGTTCTTC | CASSLAGGLSYNEQFF
TRBJ2-2 | TRBV10-3 | TRBD2 | NA | TGTGCCATCAGTGAGTCGGCACCGGGACTAACCTCACCCGGGGAGCTGTTTTTT | CAISESAPGLTSPGELFF
TRBJ2-5 | TRBV5-1 | NA | NA | TGCGCCAGCAGCTTGTCGGAGGGAACCCAAGAGACCCAGTACTTC | CASSLSEGTQETQYF
TRBJ1-4 | TRBV5-4 | NA | NA | TGTGCCAGCAGCTTGCGGGCGGCTGGGGCTAATGAAAAACTGTTTTTT | CASSLRAAGANEKLFF
TRBJ1-4 | TRBV12-5 | TRBD1 | NA | TGTGCTAGTGGTTTAAGGACAGGGGGAAATGAAAAACTGTTTTTT | CASGLRTGGNEKLFF
TRBJ1-1 | TRBV3-1/TRBV3-2 | NA | NA | TGTGCCAGCAGCCAGGGGTCGAGCACTGAAGCTTTCTTT | CASSQGSSTEAFF
TRBJ1-2 | TRBV2 | TRBD1 | NA | TGTGCCAGCAGGGGACAGCTATATGGCTACACCTTC | CASRGQLYGYTF
TRBJ1-1 | TRBV19 | NA | NA | TGTGCCAGTAGGGGACACCCCAACACTGAAGCTTTCTTT | CASRGHPNTEAFF
TRBJ2-2 | TRBV25-1 | TRBD2 | NA | TGTGCCAGCAGTGACGTACTAGCGGGGGGCACCGGGGAGCTGTTTTTT | CASSDVLAGGTGELFF
TRBJ2-7 | TRBV7-2 | NA | NA | TGTGCCAGCAGCCCCTACTCCCGTACCTACGAGCAGTACTTC | CASSPYSRTYEQYF
TRBJ2-7 | TRBV19 | TRBD2 | NA | TGTGCCAGTAGTGCCTCAACTAGCGGGGGGTCCTCCTACGAGCAGTACTTC | CASSASTSGGSSYEQYF
TRBJ2-1 | TRBV29-1 | TRBD1 | NA | TGCAGCGGACAAACAGGGGGCACCTACAATGAGCAGTTCTTC | CSGQTGGTYNEQFF
TRBJ1-5 | TRBV6-5 | TRBD1 | NA | TGTGCCAGCAGGGACAGGGCGGATCAGCCCCAGCATTTT | CASRDRADQPQHF
TRBJ2-7 | TRBV5-1 | NA | once | TGCGCCAGCAGCTTCTTCGGGCAGGGCGGTTCGGGAGAGCAGTACTTC | CASSFFGQGGSGEQYF
TRBJ2-7 | TRBV15 | TRBD1 | NA | TGTGCCACCAGCAGAGACTGGACAGGTCCCTACGAGCAGTACTTC | CATSRDWTGPYEQYF
TRBJ2-1 | TRBV11-2 | NA | NA | TGTGCCAGCAGCTTAACAGGCTCCTACAATGAGCAGTTCTTC | CASSLTGSYNEQFF
TRBJ1-6 | TRBV5-1 | NA | NA | TGCGCCAGCAGCTTGGAGGGGAGGGATTCACCCCTCCACTTT | CASSLEGRDSPLHF
TRBJ2-1 | TRBV11-3 | TRBD2 | NA | TGTGCCAGCAGCTCCACCGGGACTAGCTGGACCTACAATGAGCAGTTCTTC | CASSSTGTSWTYNEQFF
TRBJ2-7 | TRBV7-8 | TRBD2 | NA | TGTGCCAGCAGCTTATCCCGCGGGGGTGAAGGCCCCTACGAGCAGTACTTC | CASSLSRGGEGPYEQYF
TRBJ1-1 | TRBV7-2 | NA | NA | TGTGCCAGCAGCCGCTATCAAGGAGGCGAAGCTTTCTTT | CASSRYQGGEAFF
TRBJ2-3 | TRBV19 | TRBD2 | NA | TGTGCCAGTAGTCCCCGGGGGGGGCCGGGTGTGACAGATACGCAGTATTTT | CASSPRGGPGVTDTQYF
TRBJ1-2 | TRBV6-2/TRBV6-3 | TRBD1 | NA | TGTGCCAGCAGTCATCACAACAGGGGCCACTTGGGCTACACCTTC | CASSHHNRGHLGYTF
TRBJ1-1 | TRBV7-9 | NA | NA | TGTGCCAGCAGCTTAATCAACACTGAAGCTTTCTTT | CASSLINTEAFF
TRBJ1-1 | TRBV6-5 | NA | NA | TGTGCCAGCAGGATGGGACCGAACACTGAAGCTTTCTTT | CASRMGPNTEAFF
TRBJ1-2 | TRBV6-5 | TRBD1 | NA | TGTGCCAGCAGTAAACGGACAGGGACGGGCTACACCTTC | CASSKRTGTGYTF